This T cell receptor (beta chain) was captured in a study of Ad26.COV2.S vaccination and SARS-CoV-2 variants. Profiling relied on immunoSEQ multiplex PCR, and the TCRdb table lists in-frame clones only, not all of them. The table has hundreds of thousands of clones, 89% seen once. Trimming stripped 3 bases from V and 1 base from J, with 7 bases between. The CDR3 is 14 amino acids. CDR1 is MDHEN, CDR2 SYDVKM, per germline. The treatment: roughly 19 received Ad26.COV2.S at low or high dose, single or two shots; roughly 5 received placebo; per-sample allocation not given. Specimen acquisition occurred on day 63 following the initial vaccine or placebo injection. This clone was observed once.

This specimen consisted of peripheral blood, obtained in a trial of Ad26.COV2.S vaccine versus placebo. The sequence came from a person between 18 and 59 years old who received the Ad26.COV2.S COVID-19 vaccine or a placebo. The chain uses TRBV28 and TRBJ1-5; no reliable D call. The CDR3 is CASSFPQSNQPQHF. CDR3 sequence (DNA): TGTGCCAGCAGTTTCCCCCAGAGCAATCAGCCCCAGCATTTT. Combining the CDR3 with reference TRBV28 and TRBJ1-5 gives the whole variable domain DVKVTQSSRYLVKRTGEKVFLECVQDMDHENMFWYRQDPGLGLRLIYFSYDVKMKEKGDIPEGYSVSREKKERFSLILESASTNQTSMYLCASSFPQSNQPQHFGDGTRLSIL.